The source of this T cell receptor (beta chain) is a study of T cell repertoires in cytomegalovirus infection. Background on the study: Matching HLA type, along with CMV infection, was indicated by public TCR beta signatures. Points from the study as a whole: In two of eight donors, the top clonotype was HLA-C-restricted CMV-specific.

Regarding this clonotype: The antigen is unknown.

MiXCR, applied by TCRdb to the reads, yields one record per CDR3 protein. In the table there are 600,000 to 700,000 distinct CDR3 sequences, around 30% of which are singletons. The receptor was isolated from a human donor in good health (CMV status not recorded). Some clones in this sample may be carry-over from other donors' samples. The sample consisted of cultured PBMCs, taken from culture after CMV antigen stimulation.

The CDR3 DNA reads TGCAGTGCTAGAGGCGAGCGGAACTCCTACAATGAGCAGTTCTTC. Protein sequence: CSARGERNSYNEQFF. The V and J genes are TRBV20-1 and TRBJ2-1; TRBD2 might be the D (5 bases). CDR1 DFQATT and CDR2 SNEGSKA come from the germline V gene (reference sequence). V was trimmed by 1 base and J by 0 bases, leaving 10 bases between them. The CDR3 has 15 residues.